One sample yielded the 8 T cell receptor beta chains listed below, sequenced in a study of cytomegalovirus exposure and HLA in healthy donors. PCR employed 60 Vbeta and 13 Jbeta primers. This table comes from immunoSEQ multiplex PCR, and its TCRdb copy is limited to in-frame clones, with some not included. Of about 130,000 clones listed, 75% to 85% are singletons. Sequencing was performed on PBMCs. The receptors come from a female donor in good health and CMV-seropositive.

The chain combines TRBV28 with TRBJ1-1; D remains unclear. The length of the CDR3 is 18 residues. The V and J ends lost 2 bases and 0 bases respectively, with 19 bases between them. The germline V gene has CDR1 MDHEN and CDR2 SYDVKM. CDR3 amino acids: CASSLPPTLQSLNTEAFF. The DNA for the CDR3 is TGTGCCAGCAGTTTACCCCCGACTTTGCAATCGTTGAACACTGAAGCTTTCTTT.

In this sample, this clone turned up a few times. This same CDR3 is encoded by further DNA sequences in the sample. The CDR3 spells CASSGGTGGSYNSPLHF. DNA for the CDR3: TGTGCCAGCAGTGGGGGGACAGGGGGTTCCTATAATTCACCCCTCCACTTT. The genes are TRBV28 and TRBJ1-6; 11 bases agree with TRBD1. The length of the CDR3 is 17 residues. With V trimmed by 5 bases and J by 1 base, 4 bases remained unmatched. Germline-derived CDR1 and CDR2 are MDHEN and SYDVKM. Using reference TRBV28 and TRBJ1-6 for the parts outside the CDR3, the full variable domain is DVKVTQSSRYLVKRTGEKVFLECVQDMDHENMFWYRQDPGLGLRLIYFSYDVKMKEKGDIPEGYSVSREKKERFSLILESASTNQTSMYLCASSGGTGGSYNSPLHFGNGTRLTVT.

The rearrangement joins TRBV7-9 to TRBJ2-7; TRBD2 matches 7 bases. The V gene end was trimmed by 3 bases and the J gene end by 4 bases; junction bases not matched to a gene: 3. The CDR3 totals 13 residues. Germline CDR1 SEHNR, CDR2 FQNEAQ (reference sequence). CDR3 region: CASSFGGGYEQYF. DNA for the CDR3: TGTGCCAGCAGCTTCGGCGGGGGTTACGAGCAGTACTTC.

CDR3: CASSGRSTSGGAGDTQYF. The CDR3 nucleotides are TGTGCCAGCAGCGGACGGAGTACTAGCGGGGGGGCGGGGGATACGCAGTATTTT. The J gene is TRBJ2-3, the V gene TRBV5-4; 13 positions agree with TRBD2. This CDR3 has 18 residues. Germline CDR1 SGHNT, CDR2 YYREEE (reference sequence). V lost 4 bases, J lost 6 bases, and 14 bases stayed unmatched.

This rearrangement joins TRBV7-7 to TRBJ2-7, with 8 bases that match TRBD2. Trimming took 0 bases from V and 1 from J; bases not matched to a gene: 5. Per germline, CDR1 SSHAT and CDR2 FNYEAQ (reference sequence). The CDR3 is made up of 16 amino acids. The CDR3 loop is CASSLAASGGSYEQYF. CDR3 bases: TGTGCCAGCAGCTTAGCGGCCAGCGGGGGTTCCTACGAGCAGTACTTC.

The chain couples TRBV29-1 to TRBJ2-7; 8 bases are shared with TRBD1. With 4 bases clipped from V and 2 bases from J, the junction kept 7 bases outside the gene matches. Germline V gene data show CDR1 as SQVTM and CDR2 as ANQGSEA. The CDR3 contains 14 residues. The chain's CDR3 is CSVVGRDRTYEQYF. CDR3 sequence (DNA): TGCAGCGTTGTAGGGCGGGACAGGACCTACGAGCAGTACTTC.

The chain links TRBV7-2 to TRBJ2-5; D unclear. CDR1 SGHTA and CDR2 FQGNSA come from the germline V gene. V lost 3 bases to trimming and J lost 5 bases, with 7 bases between them. CDR3 size: 12 residues. CDR3 DNA: TGTGCCAGCAGCTTCGCCAGGGAGACCCAGTACTTC. Translation gives CASSFARETQYF.

The V and J genes are TRBV13 and TRBJ2-7; 9 bases match TRBD1. With V trimmed by 5 bases and J by 5 bases, 4 bases remained unmatched. The CDR3 contains 13 residues. The germline V gene encodes CDR1 PRHDT and CDR2 FYEKMQ (reference sequence). The CDR3 nucleotides read TGTGCCAGCAGCCCAGGACAGGGGAACGAGCAGTACTTC. It specifies CASSPGQGNEQYF.